Listed here are 8 T cell receptor beta chains from one sample, sequenced in a study of cytomegalovirus exposure and HLA in healthy donors. In the PCR, 60 Vbeta and 13 Jbeta primers were used. The protocol was immunoSEQ multiplex PCR, while the TCRdb copy is restricted to in-frame clones and leaves out a portion. Its listing shows 70,000 or so clones. Sequenced sample: PBMCs. The receptors stem from a female donor in good health and CMV-seropositive.

This chain links TRBV5-8 with TRBJ2-7, with D unresolved. The germline V and J ends were trimmed by 4 bases and 2 bases, with 10 bases remaining between them. Per germline, CDR1 SGHTS and CDR2 YDEGEE. The length of the CDR3 is 13 residues. CDR3 nucleotide sequence: TGTGCCAGCAGCGTTGACTCCGCCTACGAGCAGTACTTC. This sequence encodes CASSVDSAYEQYF.

The genes are TRBV10-3 and TRBJ2-7; D not certain. Germline V gene lookup returns CDR1 ENHRY and CDR2 SYGVKD. V shed 1 base and J shed 1 base, with 5 bases lying between them. The CDR3 is 13 amino acids. Here the CDR3 DNA reads TGTGCCATCAGTGAGTTAAATTCCTACGAGCAGTACTTC. Translating gives CAISELNSYEQYF.

The rearrangement links TRBV7-6 to TRBJ1-6; D gene uncertain. Deletions cut 5 bases from V and 7 bases from J, with 18 bases between. CDR3 length equals 16 residues. Germline CDR1 reads SGHVS; CDR2 reads FNYEAQ. CDR3 nucleotide sequence: TGTGCCAGCAGCGCCCGGACGGGAGGGCCCAATTCACCCCTCCACTTT. It codes for CASSARTGGPNSPLHF.

The rearrangement links TRBV28 to TRBJ2-7; TRBD1 matches 8 bases. This CDR3 comprises 13 residues. Germline V lookup: CDR1 MDHEN, CDR2 SYDVKM. After removal of 6 bases from V and 3 bases from J, the junction contained 4 bases not matched to a gene. The CDR3 DNA follows: TGTGCCAGCAGCATAGACAGGGGCTACGAGCAGTACTTC. Protein product: CASSIDRGYEQYF.

The chain uses TRBV5-6 and TRBJ2-7, with D tentatively TRBD2 (5 bases). Trimming pared 4 bases from V and 3 bases from J, leaving 17 bases between. The CDR3 covers 15 residues. Germline values: CDR1 SGHDT, CDR2 YYEEEE. The CDR3 reads CASSRLIRGHYEQYF. The DNA for the CDR3 is TGTGCCAGCAGCCGTCTGATAAGAGGGCACTACGAGCAGTACTTC.

This sequence joins TRBV19 and TRBJ1-4; 8 bases align to TRBD1. The V and J ends lost 1 base and 3 bases, in that order; junction bases with no gene match: 10. The germline V gene has CDR1 LNHDA and CDR2 SQIVND (reference sequence). CDR3 length: 18 amino acids. CDR3 in amino acids: CASSIGPGQDPANEKLFF. The CDR3 DNA sequence: TGTGCCAGTAGTATAGGTCCGGGACAGGATCCGGCTAATGAAAAACTGTTTTTT.

About this clone itself: The junction departs from the called germline gene at one end, perhaps through a read error. The chain has TRBV7-7 and TRBJ2-5; the D gene is possibly TRBD2 (6 bases). Germline loops: CDR1 SSHAT, CDR2 FNYEAQ (reference sequence). This CDR3 comprises 14 residues. Here the CDR3 reads CASSLYVGGETQYF. The CDR3 region has the DNA TGTGCTAGCAGCTTATACGTGGGAGGAGAGACCCAGTACTTC.

This chain links TRBV28 with TRBJ2-1, with D possibly matching TRBD2 (5 bases). Germline-derived CDR1 and CDR2 are MDHEN and SYDVKM. The germline V and J ends were trimmed by 8 bases and 6 bases, with 17 bases remaining between them. The CDR3 consists of 14 residues. CDR3 protein: CASGHGIPINEQFF. As DNA, the CDR3 is TGTGCCAGCGGGCACGGGATCCCGATCAATGAGCAGTTCTTC.